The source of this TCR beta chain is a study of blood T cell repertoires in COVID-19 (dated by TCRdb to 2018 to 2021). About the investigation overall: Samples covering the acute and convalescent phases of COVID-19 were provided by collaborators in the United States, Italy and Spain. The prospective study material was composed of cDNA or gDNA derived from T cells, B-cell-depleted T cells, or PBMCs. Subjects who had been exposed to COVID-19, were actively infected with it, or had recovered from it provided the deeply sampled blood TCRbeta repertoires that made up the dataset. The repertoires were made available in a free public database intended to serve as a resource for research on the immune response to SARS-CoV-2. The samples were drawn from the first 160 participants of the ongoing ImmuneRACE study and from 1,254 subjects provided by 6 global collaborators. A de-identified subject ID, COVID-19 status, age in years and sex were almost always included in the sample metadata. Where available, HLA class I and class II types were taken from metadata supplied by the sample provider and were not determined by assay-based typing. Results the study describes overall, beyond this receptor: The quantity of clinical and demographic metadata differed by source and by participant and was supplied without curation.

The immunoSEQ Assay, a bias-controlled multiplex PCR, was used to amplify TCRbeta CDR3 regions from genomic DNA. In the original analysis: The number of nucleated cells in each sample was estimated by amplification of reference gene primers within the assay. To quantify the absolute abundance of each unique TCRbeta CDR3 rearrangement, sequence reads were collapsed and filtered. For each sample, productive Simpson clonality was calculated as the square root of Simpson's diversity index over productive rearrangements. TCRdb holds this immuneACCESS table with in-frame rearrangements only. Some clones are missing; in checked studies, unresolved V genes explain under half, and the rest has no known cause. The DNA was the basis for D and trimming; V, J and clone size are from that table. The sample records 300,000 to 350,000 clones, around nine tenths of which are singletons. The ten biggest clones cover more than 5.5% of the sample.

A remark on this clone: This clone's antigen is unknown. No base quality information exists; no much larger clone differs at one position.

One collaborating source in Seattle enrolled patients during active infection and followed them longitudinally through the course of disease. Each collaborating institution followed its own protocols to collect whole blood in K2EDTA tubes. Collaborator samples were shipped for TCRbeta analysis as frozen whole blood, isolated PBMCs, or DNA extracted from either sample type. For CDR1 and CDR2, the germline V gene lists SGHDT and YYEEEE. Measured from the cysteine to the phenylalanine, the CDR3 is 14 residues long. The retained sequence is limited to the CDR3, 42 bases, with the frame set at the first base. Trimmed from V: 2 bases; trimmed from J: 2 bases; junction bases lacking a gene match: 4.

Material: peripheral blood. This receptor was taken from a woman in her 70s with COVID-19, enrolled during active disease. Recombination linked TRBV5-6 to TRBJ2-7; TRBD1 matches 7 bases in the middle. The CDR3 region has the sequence CASSFGTDPYEQYF. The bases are TGTGCCAGCAGCTTCGGGACAGACCCCTACGAGCAGTACTTC. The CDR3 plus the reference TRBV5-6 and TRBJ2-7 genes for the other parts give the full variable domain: DAGVTQSPTHLIKTRGQQVTLRCSPKSGHDTVSWYQQALGQGPQFIFQYYEEEERQRGNFPDRFSGHQFPNYSSELNVNALLLGDSALYLCASSFGTDPYEQYFGPGTRLTVT.